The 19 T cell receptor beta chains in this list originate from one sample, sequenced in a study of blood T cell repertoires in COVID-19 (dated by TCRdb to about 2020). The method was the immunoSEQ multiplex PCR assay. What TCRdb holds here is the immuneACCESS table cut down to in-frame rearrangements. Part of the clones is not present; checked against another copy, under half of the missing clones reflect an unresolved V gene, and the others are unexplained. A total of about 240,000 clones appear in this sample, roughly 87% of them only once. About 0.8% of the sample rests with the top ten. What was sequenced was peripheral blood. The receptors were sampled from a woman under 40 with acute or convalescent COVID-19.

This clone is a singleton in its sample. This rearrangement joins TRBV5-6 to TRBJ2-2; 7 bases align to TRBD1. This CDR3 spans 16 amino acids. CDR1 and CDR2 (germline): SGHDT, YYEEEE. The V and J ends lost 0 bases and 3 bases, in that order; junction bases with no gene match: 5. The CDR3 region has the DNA TGTGCCAGCAGCTTGGTAGGGGGCCTCGACACCGGGGAGCTGTTTTTT. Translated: CASSLVGGLDTGELFF.

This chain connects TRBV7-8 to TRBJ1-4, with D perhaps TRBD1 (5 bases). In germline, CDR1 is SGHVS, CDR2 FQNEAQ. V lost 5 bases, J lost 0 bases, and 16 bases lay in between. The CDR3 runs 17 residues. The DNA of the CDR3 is TGTGCCAGCAGCCCCCAGGGAACCCTTGCAACTAATGAAAAACTGTTTTTT. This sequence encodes CASSPQGTLATNEKLFF.

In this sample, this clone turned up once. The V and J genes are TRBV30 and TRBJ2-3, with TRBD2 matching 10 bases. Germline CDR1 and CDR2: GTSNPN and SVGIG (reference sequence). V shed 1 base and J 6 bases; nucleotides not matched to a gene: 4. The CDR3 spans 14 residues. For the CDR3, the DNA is TGTGCCTGGAGTGGTCTAGCGGGAGTGGATACGCAGTATTTT. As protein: CAWSGLAGVDTQYF.

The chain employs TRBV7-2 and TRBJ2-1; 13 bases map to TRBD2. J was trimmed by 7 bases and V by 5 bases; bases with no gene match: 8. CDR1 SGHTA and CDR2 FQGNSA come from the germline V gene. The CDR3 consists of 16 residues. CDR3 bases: TGTGCCAGCAGCCCCACGACTAGCGGGAGGTTAAATGAGCAGTTCTTC. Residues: CASSPTTSGRLNEQFF.

CDR3 nucleotide sequence: TGTGCCACCCGGGGACATCGCACAGATACGCAGTATTTT. It encodes CATRGHRTDTQYF. V gene TRBV24-1 combines with J gene TRBJ2-3, with D maybe TRBD1 (6 bases). CDR3 length equals 13 residues. Trimming took 9 bases from V and 1 from J, leaving 10 bases between them. The V gene's germline CDR1 is KGHDR and CDR2 SFDVKD.

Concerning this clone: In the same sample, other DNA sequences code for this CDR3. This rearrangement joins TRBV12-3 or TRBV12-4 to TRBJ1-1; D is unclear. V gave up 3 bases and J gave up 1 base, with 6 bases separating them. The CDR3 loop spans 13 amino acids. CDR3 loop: CASSFTRNTEAFF. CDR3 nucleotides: TGTGCCAGCAGTTTTACACGGAACACTGAAGCTTTCTTT.

The CDR3 spells CASSSRNRLAGKFNEQFF. CDR3 sequence (DNA): TGTGCCAGCAGCTCCCGAAACCGGCTAGCGGGGAAATTTAATGAGCAGTTCTTC. V and J are TRBV13 and TRBJ2-1; 9 bases agree with TRBD2. After removal of 4 bases from V and 7 bases from J, the junction contained 17 bases not matched to a gene. Germline lookup yields CDR1 PRHDT and CDR2 FYEKMQ (reference sequence). The CDR3 covers 18 residues.

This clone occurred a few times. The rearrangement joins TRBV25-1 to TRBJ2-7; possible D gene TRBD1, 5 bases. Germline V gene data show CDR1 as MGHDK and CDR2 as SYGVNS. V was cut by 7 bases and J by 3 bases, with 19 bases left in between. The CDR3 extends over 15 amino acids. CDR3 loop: CASNGVGKGLYEQYF. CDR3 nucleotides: TGTGCCAGCAATGGCGTCGGCAAGGGGCTCTACGAGCAGTACTTC.

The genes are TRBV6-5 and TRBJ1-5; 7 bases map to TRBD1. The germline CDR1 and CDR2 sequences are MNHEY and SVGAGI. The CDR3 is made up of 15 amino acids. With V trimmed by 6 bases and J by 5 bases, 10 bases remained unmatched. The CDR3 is CASSQTGNNYQPQHF. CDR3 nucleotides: TGTGCCAGCAGCCAGACAGGGAACAATTATCAGCCCCAGCATTTT.

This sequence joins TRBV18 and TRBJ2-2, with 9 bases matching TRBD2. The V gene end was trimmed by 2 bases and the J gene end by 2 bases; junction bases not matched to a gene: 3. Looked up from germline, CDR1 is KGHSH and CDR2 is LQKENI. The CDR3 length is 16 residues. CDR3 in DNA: TGTGCCAGCTCACCAGCACTAGCGGGTAACACCGGGGAGCTGTTTTTT. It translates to CASSPALAGNTGELFF.

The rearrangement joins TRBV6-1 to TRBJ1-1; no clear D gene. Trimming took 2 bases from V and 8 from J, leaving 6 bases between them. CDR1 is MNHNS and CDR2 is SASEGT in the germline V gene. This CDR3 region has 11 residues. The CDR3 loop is CASSELSEAFF. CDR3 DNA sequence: TGTGCCAGCAGTGAACTCTCGGAAGCTTTCTTT.

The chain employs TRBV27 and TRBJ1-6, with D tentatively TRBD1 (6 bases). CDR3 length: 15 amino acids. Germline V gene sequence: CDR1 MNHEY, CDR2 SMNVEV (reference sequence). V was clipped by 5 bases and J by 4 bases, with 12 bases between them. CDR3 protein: CASSVTGHYNSPLHF. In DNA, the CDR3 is TGTGCCAGCAGTGTAACGGGACATTATAATTCACCCCTCCACTTT.

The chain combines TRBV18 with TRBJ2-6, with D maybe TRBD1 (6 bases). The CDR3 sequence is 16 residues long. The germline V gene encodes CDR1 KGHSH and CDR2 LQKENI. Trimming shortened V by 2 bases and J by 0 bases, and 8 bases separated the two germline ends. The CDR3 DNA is TGTGCCAGCTCACCATGGACAGCCTCTGGGGCCAACGTCCTGACTTTC. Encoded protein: CASSPWTASGANVLTF.

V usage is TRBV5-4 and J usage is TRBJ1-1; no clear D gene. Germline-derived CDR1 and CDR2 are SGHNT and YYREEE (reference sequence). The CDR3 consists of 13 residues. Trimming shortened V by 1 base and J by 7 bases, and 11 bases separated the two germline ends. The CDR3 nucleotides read TGTGCCAGCAGCTTGTTTTTGGGGAGTGAAGCTTTCTTT. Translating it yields CASSLFLGSEAFF.

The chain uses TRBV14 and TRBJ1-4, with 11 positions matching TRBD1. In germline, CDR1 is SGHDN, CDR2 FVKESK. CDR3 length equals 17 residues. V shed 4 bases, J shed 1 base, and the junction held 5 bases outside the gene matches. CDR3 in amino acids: CASSLRTGGRTNEKLFF. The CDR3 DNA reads TGTGCCAGCAGCCTAAGGACAGGGGGCCGAACTAATGAAAAACTGTTTTTT.

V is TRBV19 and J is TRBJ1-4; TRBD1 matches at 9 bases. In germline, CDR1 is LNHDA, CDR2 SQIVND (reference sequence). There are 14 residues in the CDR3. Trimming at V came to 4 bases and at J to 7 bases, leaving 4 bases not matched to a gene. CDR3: CASSTDRGVEKLFF. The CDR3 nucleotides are TGTGCCAGTAGTACGGACAGGGGAGTTGAAAAACTGTTTTTT. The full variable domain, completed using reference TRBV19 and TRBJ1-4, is DGGITQSPKYLFRKEGQNVTLSCEQNLNHDAMYWYRQDPGQGLRLIYYSQIVNDFQKGDIAEGYSVSREKKESFPLTVTSAQKNPTAFYLCASSTDRGVEKLFFGSGTQLSVL.

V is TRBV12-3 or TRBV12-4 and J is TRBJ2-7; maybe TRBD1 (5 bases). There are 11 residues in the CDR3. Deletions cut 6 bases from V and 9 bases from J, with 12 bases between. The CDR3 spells CASSIKTVQYF. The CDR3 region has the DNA TGTGCCAGCAGCATCAAGACAGTGCAGTACTTC.

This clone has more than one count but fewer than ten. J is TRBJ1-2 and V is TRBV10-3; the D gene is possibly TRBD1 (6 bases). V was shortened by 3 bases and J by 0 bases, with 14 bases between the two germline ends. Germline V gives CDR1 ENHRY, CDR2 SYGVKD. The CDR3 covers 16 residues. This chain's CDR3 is CAISDPDRQANYGYTF. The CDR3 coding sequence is TGTGCCATCAGTGACCCCGACAGGCAAGCTAACTATGGCTACACCTTC.

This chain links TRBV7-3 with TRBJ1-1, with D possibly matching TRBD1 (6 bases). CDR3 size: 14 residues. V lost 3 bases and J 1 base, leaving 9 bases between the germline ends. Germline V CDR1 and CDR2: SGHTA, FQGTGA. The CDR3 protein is CASSLTGSNTEAFF. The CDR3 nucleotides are TGTGCCAGCAGCTTGACAGGATCGAACACTGAAGCTTTCTTT.